This TCR beta chain was captured by sequencing in a study of T cell responses to AZD1222 COVID-19 vaccine. Study conclusions and caveats: Of spike-specific TCRs, nearly half reportedly target regions left unmutated in variants. CD4 TCRs associated with vaccination spanned spike, dominating at 160-218 and 743-854.

The table came from immunoSEQ multiplex PCR; TCRdb's copy has only in-frame clones and leaves some out. Here the sample spans under 150,000 clones, roughly 88% being singletons. This CDR3 has 12 residues. Between the trimmed V and J ends, which lost 4 bases and 3 bases, there was a span of 6 bases. Germline CDR1 reads SGDLS; CDR2 reads YYNGEE. Notes on this clone: Its target is not known.

The J gene is TRBJ2-3, the V gene TRBV9, with unresolved D. The TCR comes from an adult in good health. Material: peripheral blood, obtained on day 0 of AZD1222 vaccination. This chain's CDR3 is CASSTTTDTQYF. CDR3 sequence (DNA): TGTGCCAGCAGCACCACGACAGATACGCAGTATTTT.